The clone carrying this T cell receptor beta chain was counted only a few times. The antigen remains unidentified. This record belongs to a study of T-cell memory formation after mild COVID-19. Study details: The study found TCR clusters largely donor specific.

The study, taken as a whole, reports: Specificity for SARS-CoV-2 was not confirmed among the second-wave clones peaking on day 37. Pre-infection memory already had some responding clones, implying cross-reactive memory joined.

The 5'RACE method, run with constant-segment primers, produced TCR alpha and TCR beta cDNA libraries (carrying sample barcodes and UMIs). TCRdb re-called the 5' RACE reads with MiXCR, one entry per CDR3 protein. The sample has some 290,000 distinct CDR3 sequences, about a sixth seen once. The germline gives CDR1 SGDLS, CDR2 YYNGEE. Deletions cut 4 bases from V and 0 bases from J, with 4 bases between. The CDR3 covers 12 residues. This clonotype was sampled from a man between 18 and 29 years old who had mild COVID-19 (a few samples of this study predate the infection). Cell type and time point are not known. V usage is TRBV9 and J usage is TRBJ2-5; D ambiguous. Specimen: PBMCs or a T cell subset sorted from them (not recorded which). CDR3 amino acids: CASSPHQETQYF. The DNA for the CDR3 is TGTGCCAGCAGCCCACACCAAGAGACCCAGTACTTC.